This entry lists 20 T cell receptor beta chains sequenced from one sample in a study of blood T cell repertoires in COVID-19. Produced via immunoSEQ multiplex PCR; TCRdb's table is partial and in-frame only. Here the sample spans under 150,000 clones, 88% being singletons. Sequencing was done on a sample of PBMCs or T cells enriched from blood (not recorded which). The receptor source for this set is a woman in her 30s with acute COVID-19.

This chain connects TRBV24-1 to TRBJ2-7, with a weak D call TRBD2 (6 bases). The CDR3 has 14 residues. V lost 4 bases, J lost 1 base, and 10 bases lay in between. Germline assignment: CDR1 KGHDR and CDR2 SFDVKD. The CDR3 coding sequence is TGTGCCACCAGTGACCCCGGGACTTCCTACGAGCAGTACTTC. Amino acids: CATSDPGTSYEQYF.

The rearrangement joins TRBV6-5 to TRBJ1-5; tentative D call: TRBD1 (6 bases). The V end lost 8 bases, the J end lost 4 bases, and 9 bases lay between the germline ends. CDR1 MNHEY and CDR2 SVGAGI come from the germline V gene. The CDR3 runs to 12 residues. CDR3 sequence reads: CASGQGNQPQHF. The CDR3 DNA reads as TGTGCCAGCGGGCAGGGGAATCAGCCCCAGCATTTT.

The chain carries TRBV19 and TRBJ1-6, with D possibly TRBD1 on 6 matching bases. The CDR3 consists of 14 residues. The germline V gene encodes CDR1 LNHDA and CDR2 SQIVND (reference sequence). Trimming removed 2 bases from V and 10 bases from J, with 12 bases in between. As DNA, the CDR3 is TGTGCCAGTAGTATACGAGGGGGAGAATCACCCCTCCACTTT. Translated, it gives CASSIRGGESPLHF.

The chain links TRBV6-5 to TRBJ1-2, with 7 bases aligning to TRBD1. The V gene's germline CDR1 is MNHEY and CDR2 SVGAGI. The CDR3 consists of 14 residues. J was trimmed by 4 bases and V by 4 bases; bases with no gene match: 6. The CDR3 loop is CASSLTTGPYGYTF. The CDR3 bases are TGTGCCAGCAGTTTAACGACAGGGCCCTATGGCTACACCTTC.

This clone turned up a few times. This rearrangement joins TRBV11-3 to TRBJ1-1; 8 nucleotides match TRBD1. The V segment lost 4 bases and the J segment 3 bases; nucleotides outside the gene matches: 1. CDR3 length equals 13 residues. Per the germline V gene, CDR1 is SGHNT and CDR2 is YENEEA. The CDR3, as DNA: TGTGCCAGCAGCTGGGGACAGGACACTGAAGCTTTCTTT. Protein: CASSWGQDTEAFF.

V usage is TRBV1 and J usage is TRBJ2-5; the table calls TRBD2, which could not be checked here. TRBV1 is a pseudogene locus. The CDR3 spans 14 residues. The CDR3 sequence is CTTTGLVCWETQYF. CDR3 DNA sequence: TGCACCACAACCGGACTAGTTTGTTGGGAGACCCAGTACTTC.

The J gene is TRBJ2-3, the V gene TRBV7-2; D may be TRBD2 (6 bases). In germline, CDR1 is SGHTA, CDR2 FQGNSA. V shed 0 bases and J shed 10 bases, with 11 bases lying between them. The CDR3 loop spans 13 amino acids. The CDR3 nucleotides read TGTGCCAGCAGCTTAGCCGGTGCGGGACCGCAGTATTTT. Translation: CASSLAGAGPQYF.

The chain links TRBV3-1 (or the pseudogene TRBV3-2) to TRBJ2-2; TRBD1 aligns across 9 bases. The CDR3 sequence is 16 residues long. Trimming at V came to 1 base and at J to 6 bases, leaving 6 bases not matched to a gene. Germline V gene data show CDR1 as LGHDT and CDR2 as YNNKEL (reference sequence). The CDR3 nucleotides read TGTGCCAGCAGCCAAGCCGGGACAGGGATACCCGGGGAGCTGTTTTTT. Translation gives CASSQAGTGIPGELFF.

This clone was detected only once. The gene calls are TRBV5-1 and TRBJ2-7; D may be TRBD1 (6 bases). Trimming left V 4 bases short and J 1 base short, with 12 bases between. Germline V CDR1 and CDR2: SGHRS, YFSETQ. The CDR3 loop spans 14 amino acids. CDR3 region: CASSPGHPSYEQYF. CDR3 in DNA: TGCGCCAGCAGCCCGGGACACCCGTCCTACGAGCAGTACTTC.

V gene TRBV5-4 combines with J gene TRBJ2-7; D possibly corresponds to TRBD2 (5 bases). V was pared by 0 bases and J by 4 bases, with 11 bases between. The CDR3 loop spans 14 amino acids. The germline V gene encodes CDR1 SGHNT and CDR2 YYREEE (reference sequence). The CDR3, as DNA: TGTGCCAGCAGCTTGGGTAGCGCAAGTTACGAGCAGTACTTC. Its protein is CASSLGSASYEQYF. Using reference TRBV5-4 and TRBJ2-7 for the parts outside the CDR3, the full variable domain is ETGVTQSPTHLIKTRGQQVTLRCSSQSGHNTVSWYQQALGQGPQFIFQYYREEENGRGNFPPRFSGLQFPNYSSELNVNALELDDSALYLCASSLGSASYEQYFGPGTRLTVT.

The rearrangement uses TRBV4-1 and TRBJ2-1, with D maybe TRBD2 (6 bases). V was clipped by 5 bases and J by 0 bases, with 11 bases between them. This CDR3 has 15 residues. Germline assignment: CDR1 MGHRA and CDR2 YSYEKL. CDR3 in DNA: TGCGCCAGCAGCACACTAGCAAACTCCTACAATGAGCAGTTCTTC. This sequence encodes CASSTLANSYNEQFF.

The chain employs TRBV7-9 and TRBJ2-1, with 7 bases fitting TRBD2. The CDR3 is 17 amino acids. Germline loops: CDR1 SEHNR, CDR2 FQNEAQ (reference sequence). The V segment lost 5 bases and the J segment 0 bases; nucleotides outside the gene matches: 10. CDR3 nucleotide sequence: TGTGCCAGCAGCGAACAACTAGCGACGAGCTCCTACAATGAGCAGTTCTTC. Translated, it gives CASSEQLATSSYNEQFF.

The V and J genes are TRBV27 and TRBJ1-1; D is unresolved. The CDR3 spans 14 residues. Per germline, CDR1 MNHEY and CDR2 SMNVEV (reference sequence). Trimming pared 5 bases from V and 4 bases from J, leaving 14 bases between. CDR3 nucleotides: TGTGCCAGCAGTGAGCGACCGCCGCTCACTGAAGCTTTCTTT. Protein product: CASSERPPLTEAFF.

V is TRBV5-4 and J is TRBJ2-7; D is possibly TRBD1 (5 bases). Germline CDR1 SGHNT, CDR2 YYREEE (reference sequence). The CDR3 extends over 14 amino acids. V dropped 0 bases and J dropped 0 bases, with 7 bases sitting between them. CDR3 in amino acids: CASSLGQSSYEQYF. CDR3 sequence (DNA): TGTGCCAGCAGCTTGGGACAGAGCTCCTACGAGCAGTACTTC. Complete variable domain (other parts from reference TRBV5-4 and TRBJ2-7): ETGVTQSPTHLIKTRGQQVTLRCSSQSGHNTVSWYQQALGQGPQFIFQYYREEENGRGNFPPRFSGLQFPNYSSELNVNALELDDSALYLCASSLGQSSYEQYFGPGTRLTVT.

The rearrangement uses TRBV2 and TRBJ2-7; D gene ambiguous. The V and J ends lost 7 bases and 1 base respectively, with 11 bases between them. Germline values: CDR1 SNHLY, CDR2 FYNNEI. This CDR3 region has 13 residues. The CDR3 DNA sequence: TGTGCCAGCATGGCAACGATATCCTACGAGCAGTACTTC. Translating it yields CASMATISYEQYF.

The gene calls are TRBV7-6 and TRBJ1-1, with a weak D call TRBD1 (5 bases). Germline CDR1 reads SGHVS; CDR2 reads FNYEAQ. Between the trimmed V and J ends, which lost 0 bases and 4 bases, there was a span of 15 bases. This CDR3 is 16 amino acids long. The CDR3 DNA sequence: TGTGCCAGCAGCTTAGCGTTGGGGGGAGCGAGCACTGAAGCTTTCTTT. It translates to CASSLALGGASTEAFF. The full variable domain, with the rest looked up from reference TRBV7-6 and TRBJ1-1, is GAGVSQSPRYKVTKRGQDVALRCDPISGHVSLYWYRQALGQGPEFLTYFNYEAQQDKSGLPNDRFSAERPEGSISTLTIQRTEQRDSAMYRCASSLALGGASTEAFFGQGTRLTVV.

This rearrangement joins TRBV28 to TRBJ1-6; possible D gene TRBD1, 5 bases. V was trimmed by 9 bases and J by 9 bases, leaving 21 bases between them. Germline lookup yields CDR1 MDHEN and CDR2 SYDVKM. The length of the CDR3 is 15 residues. CDR3 loop: CASVRGGGSGSPLHF. In DNA, the CDR3 is TGTGCCAGTGTTCGGGGGGGAGGGAGTGGTTCACCCCTCCACTTT.

The chain recombines TRBV18 with TRBJ2-5; D possibly corresponds to TRBD1 (6 bases). Trimming removed 2 bases at V and 4 bases at J, with 8 bases between. The CDR3 length is 13 residues. Germline values: CDR1 KGHSH, CDR2 LQKENI. In DNA form, the CDR3 reads TGTGCCAGCTCACCAACAGGGAGAGAGACCCAGTACTTC. This gives the protein CASSPTGRETQYF.

The chain carries TRBV3-1 (or the pseudogene TRBV3-2) and TRBJ2-7; 9 bases match TRBD2. The CDR3 runs to 17 residues. CDR1 and CDR2 from the germline V gene are LGHDT and YNNKEL (reference sequence). With 0 bases clipped from V and 3 bases from J, the junction kept 9 bases outside the gene matches. The CDR3 region has the DNA TGTGCCAGCAGCCAAGAGGCGCCCTGGCGGGAGGGCTACGAGCAGTACTTC. It encodes CASSQEAPWREGYEQYF.

The chain recombines TRBV5-5 with TRBJ1-2, with 8 bases aligning to TRBD1. The trim removed 2 bases at V and 4 bases at J, leaving 13 bases unmatched. CDR3 length equals 17 residues. In germline, CDR1 is SGHKS, CDR2 YYEKEE (reference sequence). CDR3 DNA: TGTGCCAGCAGCTTTAATCTAGGACAGGGATCACGCTATGGCTACACCTTC. Protein product: CASSFNLGQGSRYGYTF.